The 20 T cell receptor beta chains below come from one sample, sequenced in a study of cytomegalovirus exposure and HLA in healthy donors (dated by TCRdb to 2015 to 2018). Library method: the immunoSEQ multiplex PCR assay. TCRdb provides this immuneACCESS table in a form limited to in-frame rearrangements. Some clones are lacking; in checked studies, under half of them reflect an unresolved V gene, and why the rest are absent is not known. Present in this sample are approximately 150,000 clones, about 89% of which were seen just once. The top ten hold roughly 2.7% of the sample. The sample was PBMCs. These receptors were obtained from a man between 18 and 35 years old in good health and CMV-seropositive.

The rearrangement uses TRBV19 and TRBJ1-6; D ambiguous. CDR3 length: 13 residues. The ends were cut back, 2 bases at V and 9 bases at J, with 8 bases in the middle. Germline CDR1 reads LNHDA; CDR2 reads SQIVND (reference sequence). CDR3 amino acids: CASSISSVSPLHF. Here the CDR3 DNA reads TGTGCCAGTAGTATATCCTCGGTTTCACCCCTCCACTTT.

The gene calls are TRBV11-2 and TRBJ1-1, with unresolved D. Germline V gene data show CDR1 as SGHAT and CDR2 as FQNNGV. Trimming stripped 0 bases from V and 10 bases from J, with 12 bases between. The CDR3 covers 13 residues. CDR3 nucleotides: TGTGCCAGCAGCTTAGATCGGGAACGGGGAGCTTTCTTT. It codes for CASSLDRERGAFF.

The chain has TRBV30 and TRBJ2-3; 10 bases are a match to TRBD2. From germline, CDR1 is GTSNPN and CDR2 SVGIG (reference sequence). The CDR3 is 15 residues long. Trimming cost V 3 bases and J 4 bases; bases outside gene matches: 7. For the CDR3, the DNA is TGTGCCTGGAGCAGAGCGGGGGGGCGGGCAGATACGCAGTATTTT. It specifies CAWSRAGGRADTQYF.

The chain combines TRBV6-4 with TRBJ2-7; 14 positions match TRBD2. The CDR3 loop spans 15 amino acids. V lost 7 bases to trimming and J lost 4 bases; unmatched junction nucleotides: 6. Germline V CDR1 and CDR2: MRHNA, SNTAGT. CDR3 residues: CASTPRTSGRYEQYF. The DNA of the CDR3 is TGTGCCAGCACCCCAAGGACTAGCGGGAGGTACGAGCAGTACTTC.

The chain carries TRBV27 and TRBJ2-6; TRBD1 agrees at 8 bases. V was clipped by 2 bases and J by 0 bases; unmatched bases: 12. Germline lookup yields CDR1 MNHEY and CDR2 SMNVEV (reference sequence). The CDR3 has 20 residues. As DNA, the CDR3 is TGTGCCAGCAGTTTAGTTTTTCCGACAGGGGTAAGCTCTGGGGCCAACGTCCTGACTTTC. This codes for CASSLVFPTGVSSGANVLTF.

The DNA for the CDR3 is TGCAGCGTGGGTAGCGGGGTCTCGCCAGATACGCAGTATTTT. This codes for CSVGSGVSPDTQYF. V gene TRBV29-1 combines with J gene TRBJ2-3; 8 bases are shared with TRBD2. With 6 bases clipped from V and 4 bases from J, the junction kept 9 bases outside the gene matches. CDR3 length equals 14 residues. CDR1 is SQVTM, CDR2 ANQGSEA, per germline.

V is TRBV5-1 and J is TRBJ2-3, with 9 bases that match TRBD2. Trimming took 0 bases from V and 5 from J; bases not matched to a gene: 7. The germline V gene has CDR1 SGHRS and CDR2 YFSETQ. The CDR3 covers 16 residues. The DNA of the CDR3 is TGCGCCAGCAGCTTGGTAGGCGGGAGGGGAGGAGATACGCAGTATTTT. This sequence encodes CASSLVGGRGGDTQYF.

This chain joins TRBV19 and TRBJ1-1, with 7 bases identical to TRBD1. The CDR3 runs 12 residues. Germline CDR1 reads LNHDA; CDR2 reads SQIVND (reference sequence). The DNA for the CDR3 is TGTGGGTCAGGGGGGCTGAACACTGAAGCTTTCTTT. As protein: CGSGGLNTEAFF.

The chain has TRBV15 and TRBJ2-7; D possibly corresponds to TRBD1 (5 bases). Trimming cost V 4 bases and J 4 bases, with 11 bases left between them. This CDR3 is 13 amino acids long. CDR1 and CDR2 (germline): LNHNV, YYDKDF (reference sequence). Written as DNA, the CDR3 is TGTGCCACCAGCACTAGGGGAACTTACGAGCAGTACTTC. Amino acids: CATSTRGTYEQYF.

CDR3 sequence: CASSLEASGAPRGQYF. The CDR3 DNA reads as TGCGCCAGCAGCTTGGAGGCTAGCGGGGCCCCCAGGGGCCAGTACTTC. The chain uses TRBV5-1 and TRBJ2-5, with TRBD2 identical over 9 bases. The CDR3 contains 16 residues. CDR1 and CDR2 (germline): SGHRS, YFSETQ. J lost 10 bases, V lost 0 bases, and 13 bases had no gene match.

The rearrangement links TRBV5-1 to TRBJ2-1; 14 bases align to TRBD2. The V and J ends lost 0 bases and 9 bases, in that order; junction bases with no gene match: 8. The CDR3 extends over 17 amino acids. Germline loops: CDR1 SGHRS, CDR2 YFSETQ. CDR3 in amino acids: CASSLGGTSGSQGEQFF. The CDR3 DNA reads as TGCGCCAGCAGCTTGGGGGGGACTAGCGGGAGTCAGGGTGAGCAGTTCTTC.

This clone was observed a single time. V usage is TRBV28 and J usage is TRBJ2-3, with 7 bases matching TRBD2. V was clipped by 10 bases and J by 0 bases; unmatched bases: 7. CDR3 length equals 14 residues. The germline gives CDR1 MDHEN, CDR2 SYDVKM. CDR3 sequence: CAIARDYSTDTQYF. The CDR3 DNA is TGTGCCATCGCCCGGGACTACAGCACAGATACGCAGTATTTT.

About this clone itself: The junction differs from germline at one of its ends, possibly a read error. The CDR3 sequence is CTSSLEAYSPLHF. CDR3 DNA sequence: TGCACCAGCAGCTTGGAAGCATATTCACCCCTCCACTTT. V gene TRBV5-1 combines with J gene TRBJ1-6; the D is unclear. In germline, CDR1 is SGHRS, CDR2 YFSETQ. The CDR3 is 13 amino acids.

This chain connects TRBV4-2 to TRBJ1-1; D is ambiguous. The germline CDR1 and CDR2 sequences are LGHNA and YNFKEQ. The ends were cut back, 4 bases at V and 0 bases at J, with 6 bases in the middle. The CDR3 has 13 amino acids. The CDR3 sequence is CASSRQMNTEAFF. The CDR3 DNA reads as TGTGCCAGCAGCCGCCAGATGAACACTGAAGCTTTCTTT.

The rearrangement links TRBV27 to TRBJ1-1; TRBD1 might be the D (5 bases). The germline V gene encodes CDR1 MNHEY and CDR2 SMNVEV (reference sequence). There are 15 residues in the CDR3. Trimming pared 2 bases from V and 0 bases from J, leaving 10 bases between. For the CDR3, the DNA is TGTGCCAGCAGTTTAGCGGACAAACTGAACACTGAAGCTTTCTTT. Amino acid sequence: CASSLADKLNTEAFF.

The chain couples TRBV6-1 to TRBJ1-5; no clear D gene. Trimming cost V 1 base and J 3 bases, with 10 bases left between them. Germline values: CDR1 MNHNS, CDR2 SASEGT. The CDR3 is made up of 15 amino acids. CDR3 DNA sequence: TGTGCCAGCAGTGAAGATGACACCTTCAATCAGCCCCAGCATTTT. Translating gives CASSEDDTFNQPQHF.

As for this clone: The junction shows a germline mismatch at one end, possibly a read error. The gene calls are TRBV28 and TRBJ2-3, with 9 bases that match TRBD1. In germline, CDR1 is MDHEN, CDR2 SYDVKM. The CDR3 is made up of 16 amino acids. The CDR3 loop is CASRLYPGQGADTQYF. The DNA of the CDR3 is TGTGCCAGCAGGTTATACCCGGGACAGGGTGCAGATACGCAGTATTTT. The whole variable domain, filled in from reference TRBV28 and TRBJ2-3, reads DVKVTQSSRYLVKRTGEKVFLECVQDMDHENMFWYRQDPGLGLRLIYFSYDVKMKEKGDIPEGYSVSREKKERFSLILESASTNQTSMYLCASRLYPGQGADTQYFGPGTRLTVL.

The J gene is TRBJ2-3, the V gene TRBV18, with 13 bases aligning to TRBD2. With 4 bases clipped from V and 3 bases from J, the junction kept 4 bases outside the gene matches. The CDR3 is 16 residues long. Germline loops: CDR1 KGHSH, CDR2 LQKENI. CDR3 bases: TGTGCCAGCTCACGGACTAGCGGGAGAGCGACAGATACGCAGTATTTT. It is translated as CASSRTSGRATDTQYF.

CDR3 sequence reads: CASSLTGAYEQYF. CDR3 in DNA: TGTGCCAGTAGCCTTACAGGGGCTTACGAGCAGTACTTC. The gene calls are TRBV19 and TRBJ2-7; 7 bases map to TRBD1. CDR1 and CDR2 from the germline V gene are LNHDA and SQIVND (reference sequence). This CDR3 comprises 13 residues. J was trimmed by 4 bases and V by 6 bases; bases with no gene match: 6.

The chain combines TRBV2 with TRBJ2-3, with a tentative D call TRBD2 (6 bases). V shed 5 bases and J shed 5 bases, with 14 bases lying between them. Germline V gene sequence: CDR1 SNHLY, CDR2 FYNNEI. The CDR3 covers 14 residues. The CDR3 sequence: CASSNGGWGDTQYF. As DNA, the CDR3 is TGTGCCAGCAGTAATGGGGGGTGGGGAGATACGCAGTATTTT. Full variable domain (rest looked up from reference TRBV2 and TRBJ2-3): EPEVTQTPSHQVTQMGQEVILRCVPISNHLYFYWYRQILGQKVEFLVSFYNNEISEKSEIFDDQFSVERPDGSNFTLKIRSTKLEDSAMYFCASSNGGWGDTQYFGPGTRLTVL.